This T cell receptor beta chain was obtained from a study of radiotherapy plus CTLA-4 blockade in lung cancer. Clones were sequenced by immunoSEQ multiplex PCR, and TCRdb holds only the in-frame ones, with some missing. The table includes roughly 120,000 clones, 70% to 85% detected once. Germline V gene sequence: CDR1 SQVTM, CDR2 ANQGSEA. The junction had 2 bases not matched to a gene; V was cut back by 0 bases and J by 7 bases. This CDR3 is built from 14 residues. This sequence originates from a human donor with non-small cell lung cancer that progressed on radiotherapy plus ipilimumab. Some clones in this sample may be carry-over from other donors' samples. The chain links TRBV29-1 to TRBJ2-1, with 11 bases identical to TRBD2. The sequences come from peripheral blood, collected from a patient treated with radiotherapy plus ipilimumab. CDR3 in DNA: TGCAGCGTTGAAGAGGCTAGCGGGGGGAATGAGCAGTTCTTC. This encodes CSVEEASGGNEQFF.